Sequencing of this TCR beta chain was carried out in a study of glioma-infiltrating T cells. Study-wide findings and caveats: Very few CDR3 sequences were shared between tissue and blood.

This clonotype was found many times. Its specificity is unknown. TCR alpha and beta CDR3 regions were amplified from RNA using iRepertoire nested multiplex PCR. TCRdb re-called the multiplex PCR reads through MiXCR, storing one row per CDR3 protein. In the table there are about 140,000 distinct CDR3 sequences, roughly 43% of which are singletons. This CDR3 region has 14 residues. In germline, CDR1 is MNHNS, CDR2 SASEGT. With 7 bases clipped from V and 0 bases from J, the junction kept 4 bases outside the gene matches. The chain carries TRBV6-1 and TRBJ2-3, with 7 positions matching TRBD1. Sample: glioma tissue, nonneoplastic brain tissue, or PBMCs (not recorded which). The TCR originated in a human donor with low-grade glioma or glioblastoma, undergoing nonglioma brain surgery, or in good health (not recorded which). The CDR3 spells CASNPGQSTDTQYF. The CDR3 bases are TGTGCCAGCAATCCGGGACAGAGCACAGATACGCAGTATTTT.